This record covers a single T cell receptor (beta chain). Its recognized antigen is unknown. No base-level quality is on record; no much larger clone is a single base apart. The germline V end is reduced by 2 bases and the J end by 7 bases; junction bases left unmatched: 5. Reading from cysteine to phenylalanine, the CDR3 counts 14 amino acids. The kept DNA is CDR3 alone, 42 bases in frame from the first base. The germline V gene encodes CDR1 DFQATT and CDR2 SNEGSKA (reference sequence). This sample is drawn from a study of blood T cells in healthy people across ages (dated by TCRdb to the mid-2010s). Broadly, across the study: Template switching captured roughly one uniquely barcoded TCR beta cDNA molecule per two T cells in model experiments. Using deep sequencing normalized with unique cDNA molecular identifiers, the study measured how TCR beta repertoire diversity changes with age. Donors were grouped into four age groups: young (average 16 years), middle-aged (over 35), aged (about 60) and long-lived (about 89). To avoid experimental bias, donors of different ages were spread randomly across the sequencing lanes. The study analyzed two additional independent replicas of 1 million unique cDNA reads from the same blood draw for two donors, one aged 18 to 29 and one aged 80 or older. The full study reports these points: Because donor CMV infection status was unknown, age-related changes in expanded clonotypes were potentially confounded. Bulk unsorted PBMC profiling prevented conclusive comparison of naive and antigen-experienced compartments. Estimates of total diversity from one million sequenced T cells were regarded as lower bounds and underestimates. Observed TCR beta diversity per million T cells fell roughly linearly with age, and a significant reduction was already apparent by age roughly 40. Observed TCR beta diversity correlated strongly with the percentage of naive T cells measured by flow cytometry. Compared with the aged group, the long-lived group had more naive CD4+ T cells, fewer expanded clones and increased TCR diversity, a pattern suggesting age selection.

Donors were around 37 systemically healthy Caucasian individuals from Russia aged roughly 6 to 100 years. Ten milliliters of peripheral blood were drawn from each donor into EDTA-treated Vacutainer tubes. Ficoll-Paque density-gradient centrifugation was used to isolate PBMCs, with at least 6.5 million per sample. Trizol reagent was used to extract total RNA from the PBMCs, yielding at least 5.5 micrograms per sample. For every donor, flow cytometry on a PBMC aliquot measured the percentage of naive CD45RAhigh/CD27high T cells. The library was generated by 5' RACE. These reads were obtained on an Illumina HiSeq 2500. The second PCR ran for roughly 7 to 12 cycles and used a J-beta primer mix along with a sample-barcoded 5' primer. A template-switch 5' adaptor carrying 12 random nucleotides introduced a unique molecular identifier onto each TCR beta cDNA molecule. At least 2.5 million CDR3-containing paired-end reads were obtained from each sample. First-strand cDNA was synthesized from all RNA with the Mint cDNA synthesis kit, primed by a TRBC-specific oligonucleotide. All cDNA was treated with uracil-DNA glycosylase and then went through a first 18-cycle PCR with the universal primers M1SS and BC2_uni_R. As for the authors' bioinformatics: For normalization, 1 million high-quality reads, each with a distinct molecular identifier, were randomly selected from each sample. Instead of being binned into consensus sequences, reads with shared molecular identifiers were discarded. MiTCR, set to a Q25 quality threshold and the strictest error-elimination algorithm, was used for CDR3 identification, clonotype clustering and error correction. A nonparametric unseen species model with Euler transformation was used to estimate a lower bound on total TCR beta diversity. Clones were called with MiXCR by TCRdb after fastp trimmed the public reads at Q25, and only in-frame beta chains were retained. Each CDR3 protein appears once, grouped with its most common genes and DNA. These V and J calls derive from TCRdb rather than the authors' analysis. This sample is represented by fewer than 700,000 distinct CDR3 sequences; under 55% of them were singletons. Roughly 24% of the sample comes from the top ten.

Recombination connected TRBV20-1 to TRBJ1-6; 7 junctional bases match TRBD1. The sequence was obtained from an older man in good health. The specimen was blood. The CDR3 corresponds to CSARQDRLNSPLHF. At the DNA level, the sequence is TGCAGTGCTAGACAGGACAGGCTGAATTCACCCCTCCACTTT.